These T cell receptor beta chains were read from a single sample in a study of identical twins' blood T cells. One entry per CDR3 protein, called by TCRdb with MiXCR from the 5' RACE reads. In the table there are 300,000 to 450,000 distinct CDR3 sequences, around 30% of which are singletons. The sequenced material came from PBMCs. The receptors stem from a woman aged 18-55 years in good health. Each CDR3 is given with its conserved first and last residue. Fields, in order: CDR3 length, V gene, D gene, clone size, J gene, CDR3 protein, CDR3 DNA. D genes are given only for firm matches. Some rows mark clone size as missing; the rest say once, few, many or name a class of expanded clone.

length: 12
V: TRBV7-9
D: NA
size: NA
J: TRBJ1-1
CDR3: CASSPDWDEAFF
DNA: TGTGCCAGCAGCCCGGATTGGGATGAAGCTTTCTTT

length: 15
V: TRBV9
D: NA
size: NA
J: TRBJ2-5
CDR3: CASSVGGASQETQYF
DNA: TGTGCCAGCAGCGTAGGAGGCGCGTCACAAGAGACCCAGTACTTC

length: 13
V: TRBV5-6
D: NA
size: few
J: TRBJ1-1
CDR3: CASSPTGRTEAFF
DNA: TGTGCCAGCAGCCCTACAGGGCGGACTGAAGCTTTCTTT

length: 13
V: TRBV20-1
D: NA
size: NA
J: TRBJ1-5
CDR3: CSASSGPNQPQHF
DNA: TGCAGTGCTAGTTCCGGGCCTAATCAGCCCCAGCATTTT

length: 15
V: TRBV10-3
D: NA
size: NA
J: TRBJ1-4
CDR3: CAISGKGATNEKLFF
DNA: TGTGCCATCAGTGGGAAGGGCGCAACTAATGAAAAACTGTTTTTT

length: 14
V: TRBV25-1
D: TRBD1
size: NA
J: TRBJ1-5
CDR3: CATQGTGRNQPQHF
DNA: TGTGCCACTCAGGGGACAGGTCGCAATCAGCCCCAGCATTTT

length: 15
V: TRBV7-8
D: NA
size: NA
J: TRBJ2-4
CDR3: CASSPMDVTKNIQYF
DNA: TGTGCCAGCAGCCCGATGGACGTGACCAAAAACATTCAGTACTTC

length: 13
V: TRBV4-3
D: NA
size: few
J: TRBJ2-2
CDR3: CASSQIDNGELFF
DNA: TGCGCCAGCAGCCAAATTGACAACGGGGAGCTGTTTTTT

length: 15
V: TRBV9
D: TRBD1
size: few
J: TRBJ1-1
CDR3: CASSVGQGTNTEAFF
DNA: TGTGCCAGCAGCGTGGGACAGGGGACCAACACTGAAGCTTTCTTT

length: 15
V: TRBV12-3/TRBV12-4
D: TRBD1
size: few
J: TRBJ2-5
CDR3: CASSYVQGAQGTQYF
DNA: TGTGCCAGCAGCTACGTTCAGGGGGCCCAGGGGACCCAGTACTTC

length: 13
V: TRBV19
D: NA
size: NA
J: TRBJ2-2
CDR3: CATRRLATGELFF
DNA: TGTGCCACGAGGAGACTCGCGACCGGGGAGCTGTTTTTT

length: 13
V: TRBV12-3/TRBV12-4
D: NA
size: NA
J: TRBJ1-2
CDR3: CASSSQVGDGYTF
DNA: TGTGCCAGCAGTTCCCAGGTTGGGGATGGCTACACCTTC

length: 14
V: TRBV5-1
D: NA
size: NA
J: TRBJ1-1
CDR3: CASSPREGDTEAFF
DNA: TGCGCCAGCAGCCCCAGGGAAGGGGACACTGAAGCTTTCTTT

length: 14
V: TRBV2
D: NA
size: few
J: TRBJ2-3
CDR3: CASTPERSTDTQYF
DNA: TGTGCCAGCACCCCAGAACGGAGCACAGATACGCAGTATTTT

length: 11
V: TRBV7-9
D: NA
size: few
J: TRBJ2-7
CDR3: CASSLSHEQYF
DNA: TGTGCCAGCAGCCTAAGCCACGAGCAGTACTTC

length: 13
V: TRBV6-2/TRBV6-3
D: NA
size: few
J: TRBJ2-2
CDR3: CASSYSRTSELFF
DNA: TGTGCCAGCAGTTACTCGAGGACATCGGAGCTGTTTTTT

length: 16
V: TRBV3-1
D: TRBD1
size: few
J: TRBJ1-1
CDR3: CASSQHSGGQSTEAFF
DNA: TGTGCCAGCAGCCAGCATTCGGGGGGACAGAGCACTGAAGCTTTCTTT

length: 13
V: TRBV20-1
D: NA
size: NA
J: TRBJ2-4
CDR3: CSAWRRQGNIQYF
DNA: TGCAGTGCTTGGAGGAGGCAGGGAAACATTCAGTACTTC

length: 12
V: TRBV29-1
D: NA
size: many
J: TRBJ1-4
CDR3: CSVGLGGEKLFF
DNA: TGCAGCGTTGGATTAGGTGGTGAAAAACTGTTTTTT

length: 13
V: TRBV20-1
D: TRBD1
size: NA
J: TRBJ1-5
CDR3: CSAKGQDRKPQHF
DNA: TGCAGTGCTAAGGGACAGGACCGGAAGCCCCAGCATTTT

length: 13
V: TRBV20-1
D: NA
size: NA
J: TRBJ2-7
CDR3: CSAAGTRSYEQYF
DNA: TGCAGTGCAGCCGGGACCAGATCCTACGAGCAGTACTTC

length: 14
V: TRBV5-1
D: TRBD2
size: NA
J: TRBJ2-2
CDR3: CASKRESNTGELFF
DNA: TGCGCCAGCAAGCGGGAATCGAACACCGGGGAGCTGTTTTTT

length: 14
V: TRBV12-3/TRBV12-4
D: NA
size: few
J: TRBJ1-1
CDR3: CASVRVLENTEAFF
DNA: TGTGCCAGCGTGAGGGTCCTCGAGAACACTGAAGCTTTCTTT

length: 16
V: TRBV20-1
D: TRBD1
size: NA
J: TRBJ1-1
CDR3: CSASDLKTGFNGEAFF
DNA: TGCAGTGCTAGCGACCTAAAGACAGGGTTCAATGGTGAAGCTTTCTTT

length: 13
V: TRBV20-1
D: NA
size: NA
J: TRBJ1-2
CDR3: CSATATLLRSYTF
DNA: TGCAGTGCCACGGCGACTTTGCTCCGGAGCTACACCTTC

length: 12
V: TRBV25-1
D: NA
size: few
J: TRBJ2-7
CDR3: CASSDRIYEQYF
DNA: TGTGCCAGCTCGGACAGAATCTACGAGCAGTACTTC

length: 13
V: TRBV29-1
D: TRBD1
size: many
J: TRBJ1-2
CDR3: CSCPGQGSYGYTF
DNA: TGCAGCTGCCCGGGACAGGGAAGCTATGGCTACACCTTC

length: 16
V: TRBV2
D: TRBD2
size: few
J: TRBJ2-3
CDR3: CASSDVAGGPTDTQYF
DNA: TGTGCCAGCAGTGATGTGGCGGGGGGGCCGACAGATACGCAGTATTTT

length: 13
V: TRBV20-1
D: TRBD1
size: NA
J: TRBJ1-2
CDR3: CSASGQEDYGYTF
DNA: TGCAGTGCTAGCGGACAGGAAGACTATGGCTACACCTTC

length: 14
V: TRBV5-6
D: NA
size: few
J: TRBJ1-4
CDR3: CASSFFSSAEKLFF
DNA: TGTGCCAGCAGCTTCTTTTCGTCAGCTGAAAAACTGTTTTTT

length: 12
V: TRBV10-3
D: NA
size: few
J: TRBJ2-1
CDR3: CAIGRQYNEQFF
DNA: TGTGCCATCGGCCGACAGTACAATGAGCAGTTCTTC

length: 15
V: TRBV18
D: NA
size: NA
J: TRBJ1-2
CDR3: CASSPGQASNYGYTF
DNA: TGTGCCAGCTCACCCGGACAAGCTAGTAACTATGGCTACACCTTC

length: 16
V: TRBV20-1
D: TRBD2
size: NA
J: TRBJ2-1
CDR3: CSARDPTSGTSNEQFF
DNA: TGCAGTGCTAGAGATCCTACTAGCGGAACCAGCAATGAGCAGTTCTTC

length: 14
V: TRBV7-9
D: NA
size: NA
J: TRBJ2-1
CDR3: CASSPPSVVNEQFF
DNA: TGTGCCAGCAGCCCTCCCAGTGTCGTGAATGAGCAGTTCTTC

length: 15
V: TRBV5-5
D: NA
size: few
J: TRBJ1-4
CDR3: CASSLFGDVGEKLFF
DNA: TGTGCCAGCAGCTTGTTCGGGGATGTTGGTGAAAAACTGTTTTTT

length: 11
V: TRBV7-3
D: NA
size: NA
J: TRBJ1-2
CDR3: CASFNLGSFTF
DNA: TGTGCCAGTTTCAACCTGGGTTCTTTCACCTTC

length: 17
V: TRBV11-2
D: NA
size: NA
J: TRBJ2-1
CDR3: CASSWPGSQRSYNEQFF
DNA: TGTGCCAGCAGCTGGCCCGGATCACAGCGATCCTACAATGAGCAGTTCTTC

length: 12
V: TRBV4-2
D: NA
size: few
J: TRBJ1-4
CDR3: CASSQVGEKLFF
DNA: TGTGCCAGCAGCCAAGTTGGCGAAAAACTGTTTTTT

length: 16
V: TRBV13
D: NA
size: few
J: TRBJ1-2
CDR3: CASSPYAGLSGYGYTF
DNA: TGTGCCAGCAGTCCGTACGCAGGGCTGAGTGGCTATGGCTACACCTTC

length: 15
V: TRBV19
D: TRBD1
size: NA
J: TRBJ1-1
CDR3: CASSVVTGVNTEAFF
DNA: TGTGCCAGTAGTGTGGTGACAGGGGTAAACACTGAAGCTTTCTTT

length: 16
V: TRBV20-1
D: TRBD1
size: NA
J: TRBJ1-2
CDR3: CSATPIDRDFNYGYTF
DNA: TGCAGTGCGACACCGATCGACAGGGACTTTAACTATGGCTACACCTTC

length: 13
V: TRBV5-1
D: NA
size: few
J: TRBJ2-7
CDR3: CASSLGPYYEQYF
DNA: TGCGCCAGCAGCTTGGGTCCCTACTACGAGCAGTACTTC

length: 17
V: TRBV3-1
D: NA
size: few
J: TRBJ2-7
CDR3: CASSQDMFGSAPYEQYF
DNA: TGTGCCAGCAGCCAAGATATGTTCGGGAGTGCTCCCTACGAGCAGTACTTC

length: 16
V: TRBV20-1
D: NA
size: few
J: TRBJ2-1
CDR3: CSAAYPGRSSYNEQFF
DNA: TGCAGTGCCGCATACCCCGGCAGAAGCTCCTACAATGAGCAGTTCTTC

length: 14
V: TRBV7-9
D: NA
size: NA
J: TRBJ2-5
CDR3: CASSLRIQKETQYF
DNA: TGTGCCAGCAGCTTAAGGATACAGAAAGAGACCCAGTACTTC

length: 14
V: TRBV29-1
D: NA
size: NA
J: TRBJ1-1
CDR3: CSVEPTGTNTEAFF
DNA: TGCAGCGTTGAACCAACAGGGACCAACACTGAAGCTTTCTTT

length: 15
V: TRBV6-4
D: NA
size: NA
J: TRBJ1-2
CDR3: CASSDLPRRHYGYTF
DNA: TGTGCCAGCAGTGACCTCCCAAGGCGACACTATGGCTACACCTTC

length: 12
V: TRBV5-1
D: NA
size: many
J: TRBJ1-4
CDR3: CASRKGNEKLFF
DNA: TGCGCCAGCCGGAAGGGGAATGAAAAACTGTTTTTT

length: 12
V: TRBV5-6
D: NA
size: NA
J: TRBJ1-1
CDR3: CASSPGASEAFF
DNA: TGTGCCAGCAGCCCCGGAGCCTCTGAAGCTTTCTTT

length: 11
V: TRBV10-3
D: NA
size: few
J: TRBJ2-7
CDR3: CAISVSYEQYF
DNA: TGTGCCATCAGTGTCTCCTACGAGCAGTACTTC

length: 16
V: TRBV12-3/TRBV12-4
D: TRBD2
size: once
J: TRBJ2-1
CDR3: CASSLISSGRYNEQFF
DNA: TGTGCCAGCAGTTTAATCTCTAGCGGGAGGTACAATGAGCAGTTCTTC

length: 12
V: TRBV28
D: TRBD2
size: NA
J: TRBJ2-1
CDR3: CASSLPSGIQFF
DNA: TGTGCCAGCAGTTTACCCAGCGGGATTCAGTTCTTC

length: 14
V: TRBV12-3/TRBV12-4
D: TRBD1
size: few
J: TRBJ1-1
CDR3: CASGYGQGIIEAFF
DNA: TGTGCCAGCGGCTACGGACAGGGTATCATTGAAGCTTTCTTT

length: 15
V: TRBV10-3
D: NA
size: few
J: TRBJ1-2
CDR3: CAIEDESSGTRGYTF
DNA: TGTGCCATCGAGGATGAGTCGTCAGGGACGAGAGGCTACACCTTC